These 6 T cell receptor beta chains were all obtained from the same sample, sequenced in a study of blood T cell repertoires in COVID-19. The protocol was immunoSEQ multiplex PCR, while the TCRdb copy is restricted to in-frame clones and leaves out a portion. This table has 150,000 to 200,000 clones, around 79% appearing once. The sequenced material came from peripheral blood. These receptors originate from an older woman with acute or convalescent COVID-19.

The rearrangement joins TRBV11-3 to TRBJ2-1, with 8 bases identical to TRBD2. The length of the CDR3 is 16 residues. J was trimmed by 7 bases and V by 5 bases; bases with no gene match: 13. The germline V gene encodes CDR1 SGHNT and CDR2 YENEEA. CDR3 bases: TGTGCCAGCAGCCTAGGGGCGGGAGGTATAAGGAATGAGCAGTTCTTC. As protein: CASSLGAGGIRNEQFF.

The chain joins TRBV5-1 to TRBJ1-2, with D possibly matching TRBD1 (6 bases). Germline V gene data show CDR1 as SGHRS and CDR2 as YFSETQ. The CDR3 contains 13 residues. With 2 bases removed from V and 6 bases from J, the gap between germline ends came to 11 bases. The CDR3 protein is CASSFQGTDGYTF. As DNA, the CDR3 is TGCGCCAGCAGCTTCCAGGGGACGGATGGCTACACCTTC.

V gene TRBV2 combines with J gene TRBJ2-3; D might be TRBD1 (7 bases). The ends were cut back, 4 bases at V and 5 bases at J, with 10 bases in the middle. This CDR3 has 13 amino acids. Germline-derived CDR1 and CDR2 are SNHLY and FYNNEI. CDR3 sequence: CASSAGGLDTQYF. The DNA of the CDR3 is TGTGCCAGCAGTGCAGGGGGGCTAGATACGCAGTATTTT.

The chain carries TRBV11-1 and TRBJ2-5; 8 nucleotides line up with TRBD2. The CDR3 covers 14 residues. V lost 6 bases to trimming and J lost 3 bases; unmatched junction nucleotides: 6. Germline CDR1 SGHAT, CDR2 FQDESV (reference sequence). The DNA for the CDR3 is TGTGCCAGCAGTTTAAGCGGGAGAGAAGAGACCCAGTACTTC. The encoded protein is CASSLSGREETQYF.

The chain recombines TRBV29-1 with TRBJ2-1; D ambiguous. V was cut by 2 bases and J by 9 bases, with 11 bases left in between. The CDR3 runs 12 residues. CDR1 is SQVTM, CDR2 ANQGSEA, per germline. DNA of the CDR3: TGCAGCGTTGAACTCAATTCCAGTGAGCAGTTCTTC. Its translation: CSVELNSSEQFF.

This clone was counted once. The chain joins TRBV7-2 to TRBJ2-7; D unresolved. The germline V and J ends were trimmed by 1 base and 0 bases, with 7 bases remaining between them. Looked up from germline, CDR1 is SGHTA and CDR2 is FQGNSA. This CDR3 is built from 14 residues. DNA of the CDR3: TGTGCCAGCAGCTTAGGGCGAGGCTCCTACGAGCAGTACTTC. This translates into CASSLGRGSYEQYF.